This T cell receptor beta chain appears in the sequencing data of a study of metastatic and nonmetastatic thyroid tumors. Study summary: The comparison covered peripheral blood and tumor or nodule tissue in malignant and benign thyroid patients. Study-level findings and limits: According to reports, the diversity of TCR beta was significantly higher in malignant thyroid tumors than in benign nodules, and this held in both blood and tumor samples.

This clone was detected ten times or more. Its antigen is still unknown. Patients had received no treatment of any kind before thyroid surgery. In the original processing: The authors used CDR3 differences across clinicopathological groups to build a distant-metastasis classifier for papillary thyroid cancer. MiXCR re-clonotyped the PCR reads for TCRdb. The V and J calls and clone size are TCRdb's, not the authors'. The data show fewer than 20,000 clones, 25% to 35% seen once. Trimming cost V 1 base and J 0 bases; bases outside gene matches: 17. This CDR3 spans 21 amino acids. Germline V CDR1 and CDR2: SGHDN, FVKESK.

The sequence came from a male donor with papillary thyroid cancer or a benign thyroid nodule (not recorded which). Some clones in this sample may be carry-over from other donors' samples. V and J are TRBV14 and TRBJ2-7, with 11 bases that match TRBD2. The sequenced sample consisted of tumor tissue. DNA for the CDR3: TGTGCCAGCAGCCAAGTAGTTTCAGTGGGAACTAGCGGGAGAACCTCCTACGAGCAGTACTTC. Amino acid sequence: CASSQVVSVGTSGRTSYEQYF.